Below, 4 T cell receptor beta chains from the same sample are listed, as sequenced in a study of OX40 agonist ivuxolimab in advanced cancers. Assay used: immunoSEQ multiplex PCR; TCRdb lists only in-frame clones, some missing. The profile shows some 57,000 clones, 82% of them singletons. The starting material was CD4+ or CD8+ T cells sorted from blood, obtained in a trial of the OX40 agonist ivuxolimab. These receptors originate from an adult with an advanced solid tumor such as melanoma, head and neck, liver or kidney cancer.

The J gene is TRBJ2-3, the V gene TRBV19; possibly TRBD1 or TRBD2 for D (5 bases each). V lost 5 bases to trimming and J lost 2 bases, with 8 bases between them. CDR3 size: 13 residues. Germline CDR1 reads LNHDA; CDR2 reads SQIVND (reference sequence). CDR3 residues: CASSPGTTDTQYF. The CDR3 nucleotides read TGTGCCAGTAGTCCCGGGACCACAGATACGCAGTATTTT.

This clone was found a few times. The DNA of the CDR3 is TGTGCCAGTAGTATGCGTGGGAGGACAGGGAATTACAATGAGCAGTTCTTC. Translating gives CASSMRGRTGNYNEQFF. The rearrangement joins TRBV19 to TRBJ2-1, with TRBD1 identical over 8 bases. V shed 3 bases and J 4 bases; nucleotides not matched to a gene: 11. The CDR3 contains 17 residues. The V gene's germline CDR1 is LNHDA and CDR2 SQIVND (reference sequence).

This clone turned up a few times. The V and J genes are TRBV19 and TRBJ2-2; D is uncertain. The germline gives CDR1 LNHDA, CDR2 SQIVND (reference sequence). The CDR3 extends over 13 amino acids. Deletions cut 4 bases from V and 0 bases from J, with 3 bases between. CDR3 in amino acids: CASSNPNTGELFF. The CDR3 region has the DNA TGTGCCAGTAGTAACCCGAACACCGGGGAGCTGTTTTTT.

The chain joins TRBV15 to TRBJ2-7; 11 nucleotides align to TRBD2. Trimming took 2 bases from V and 6 from J; bases not matched to a gene: 6. Germline CDR1 is LNHNV and CDR2 is YYDKDF (reference sequence). This CDR3 spans 15 amino acids. The CDR3 loop reads CATSRSTSGIGEQYF. For the CDR3, the DNA is TGTGCCACCAGCAGATCGACTAGCGGGATAGGCGAGCAGTACTTC.